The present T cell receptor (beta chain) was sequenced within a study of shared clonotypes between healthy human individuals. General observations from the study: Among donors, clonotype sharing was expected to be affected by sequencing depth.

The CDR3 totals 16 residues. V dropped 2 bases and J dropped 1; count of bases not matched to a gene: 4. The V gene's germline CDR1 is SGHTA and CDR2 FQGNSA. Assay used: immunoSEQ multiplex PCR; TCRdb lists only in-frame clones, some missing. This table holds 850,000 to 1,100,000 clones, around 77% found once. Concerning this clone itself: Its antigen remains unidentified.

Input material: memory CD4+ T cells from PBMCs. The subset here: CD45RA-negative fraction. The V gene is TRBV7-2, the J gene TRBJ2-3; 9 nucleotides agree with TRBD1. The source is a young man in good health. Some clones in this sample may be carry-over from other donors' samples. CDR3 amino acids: CASSLFGDRGTDTQYF. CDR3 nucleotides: TGTGCCAGCAGCTTATTCGGGGACAGGGGCACAGATACGCAGTATTTT.